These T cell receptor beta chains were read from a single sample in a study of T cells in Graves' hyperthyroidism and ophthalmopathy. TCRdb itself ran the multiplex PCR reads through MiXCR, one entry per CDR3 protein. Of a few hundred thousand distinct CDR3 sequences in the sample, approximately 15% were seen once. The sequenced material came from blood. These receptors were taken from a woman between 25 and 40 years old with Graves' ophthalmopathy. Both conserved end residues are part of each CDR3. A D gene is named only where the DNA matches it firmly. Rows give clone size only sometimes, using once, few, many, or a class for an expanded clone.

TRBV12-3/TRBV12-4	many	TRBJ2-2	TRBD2	CASSLWGLAGTGELFF	TGTGCCAGCAGTTTGTGGGGACTAGCTGGCACCGGGGAGCTGTTTTTT
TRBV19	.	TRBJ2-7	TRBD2	CASQAGYEQYF	TGTGCCAGCCAAGCGGGGTACGAGCAGTACTTC
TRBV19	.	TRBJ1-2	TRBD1	CAPKRDRGGANYGYTF	TGTGCCCCAAAAAGGGACAGGGGGGGAGCTAACTATGGCTACACCTTC
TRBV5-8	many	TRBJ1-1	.	CASSLGDTLIMNTEAFF	TGTGCCAGCAGCTTGGGGGACACCTTGATAATGAACACTGAAGCTTTCTTT
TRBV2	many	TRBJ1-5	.	CASSGDGGQDQPQHF	TGTGCCAGCAGTGGAGACGGGGGCCAGGATCAGCCCCAGCATTTT
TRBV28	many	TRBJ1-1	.	CASSFPGPGDTEAFF	TGTGCCAGCAGTTTCCCGGGGCCGGGGGACACTGAAGCTTTCTTT
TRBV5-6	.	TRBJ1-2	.	CASRLTEKNYGYTF	TGTGCCAGCAGGTTAACAGAGAAGAACTATGGCTACACCTTC
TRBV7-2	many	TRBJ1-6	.	CASSLRLRGRTLHF	TGTGCCAGCAGCTTAAGGCTCCGGGGGCGGACCCTCCACTTT
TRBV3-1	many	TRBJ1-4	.	CASSHLGGRDEKLFF	TGTGCCAGCAGCCATCTTGGGGGGCGAGATGAAAAACTGTTTTTT
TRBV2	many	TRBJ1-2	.	CASRRGGDAAYGYTF	TGTGCCAGCAGACGGGGGGGGGACGCAGCCTATGGCTACACCTTC
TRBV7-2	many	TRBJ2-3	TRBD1	CASSSTGKDTQYF	TGTGCCAGCAGCTCGACAGGGAAGGATACGCAGTATTTT
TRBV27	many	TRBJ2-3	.	CASSSQPSGLTDTQYF	TGTGCCAGCAGTTCCCAACCGTCCGGACTAACAGATACGCAGTATTTT
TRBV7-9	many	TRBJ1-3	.	CASVQGYGNTIYF	TGTGCCAGCGTCCAGGGATATGGAAACACCATATATTTT
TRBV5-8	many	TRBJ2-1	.	CASSPVAAYNEQFF	TGTGCCAGCAGCCCGGTGGCTGCCTACAATGAGCAGTTCTTC
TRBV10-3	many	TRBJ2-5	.	CAISDLGTEETQYF	TGTGCCATCAGTGACCTGGGGACCGAAGAGACCCAGTACTTC
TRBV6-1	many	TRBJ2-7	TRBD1	CASSEWDSYEQYF	TGTGCCAGCAGTGAATGGGACAGCTACGAGCAGTACTTC
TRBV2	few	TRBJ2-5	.	CASTEDRNKETQYF	TGTGCCAGCACTGAGGACAGAAATAAAGAGACCCAGTACTTC
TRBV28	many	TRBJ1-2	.	CASSLRQGVGYTF	TGTGCCAGCAGTTTGCGGCAGGGAGTAGGCTACACCTTC